The rows below give T cell receptor beta chains drawn from one sample of a study of cytomegalovirus exposure and HLA in healthy donors. Produced via immunoSEQ multiplex PCR; TCRdb's table is partial and in-frame only. The table includes about 160,000 clones, less than 90% detected once. Sequenced input: PBMCs. These receptors came from a male donor in good health and CMV-seropositive. CDR3s include the opening cysteine and the closing phenylalanine or tryptophan. The D gene is left open where the match is weak. A clone size is listed for some rows: how often the clone was seen (once, few, many), or a class if it is expanded.

TRBV9	-	TRBJ1-6	-	TGTGCCAGCAGCGTAGGCGGGGCCAGCTCACCCCTCCACTTT	CASSVGGASSPLHF
TRBV7-9	-	TRBJ2-1	TRBD2	TGTGCCAGCAGCTCACCTCCTCGCGGGGGACATGAGCAGTTCTTC	CASSSPPRGGHEQFF
TRBV2	-	TRBJ1-1	-	TGTGCCAGCAGTTTTACCCGGGAAACTGAAGCTTTCTTT	CASSFTRETEAFF
TRBV4-1	once	TRBJ2-3	TRBD2	TGCGCCAGCAGCTTAGGACTAGCGGGAGGGCCCACAGATACGCAGTATTTT	CASSLGLAGGPTDTQYF
TRBV29-1	-	TRBJ1-1	-	TGCAGCGTTGGGCCACAGGGTTGGACTGAAGCTTTCTTT	CSVGPQGWTEAFF
TRBV29-1	-	TRBJ2-7	-	TGCAGCGTTGTTTCAGGGATGGTCTACGAGCAGTACTTC	CSVVSGMVYEQYF
TRBV18	-	TRBJ1-6	TRBD1	TGTGCCAGCTCATCGACAGGGGAAGGTTCACCCCTCCACTTT	CASSSTGEGSPLHF
TRBV19	-	TRBJ2-7	TRBD1	TGTGCCAGTGGGACAGGGGCTTACGAGCAGTACTTC	CASGTGAYEQYF
TRBV11-3	-	TRBJ2-7	-	TGTGCCAGCAGCTTAGGCAGGGGCTCCTACGAGCAGTACTTC	CASSLGRGSYEQYF
TRBV11-2	-	TRBJ2-7	TRBD2	TGTGCCAGCAGCCCCCAGGGAGGGTCGCGGGAGGGCCTCGAGCAGTACTTC	CASSPQGGSREGLEQYF
TRBV5-4	-	TRBJ2-7	-	TGTGCCAGCTCCGTCAGGGCCCGGATTTACGAGCAGTACTTC	CASSVRARIYEQYF
TRBV21-1	-	TRBJ2-1	-	TGTGCCAGCAGCAAATTCTCTAGCGGGAGAGTCAACAATGAGCAGTTCTTC	CASSKFSSGRVNNEQFF
TRBV27	-	TRBJ2-7	TRBD2	TGTGCCAGCAGTAAGGGACTAGCGGGAGTCGAGCAGTACTTC	CASSKGLAGVEQYF
TRBV9	-	TRBJ2-1	TRBD2	TGTGCCAGCAGCCCAAGTAGCGGGAGGTCCTCCTACAATGAGCAGTTCTTC	CASSPSSGRSSYNEQFF
TRBV5-1	-	TRBJ1-3	-	TGCGCCAGCAGCTTGGAGTGGCAGGCCTCTGGAAACACCATATATTTT	CASSLEWQASGNTIYF
TRBV5-1	once	TRBJ2-3	TRBD2	TGCGCCAGCAGCTTGGCGGGAGGGGCAGATACGCAGTATTTT	CASSLAGGADTQYF
TRBV6-1	once	TRBJ2-5	-	TGTGCCAGCAGTGCTGGACAACTACAAGAGACCCAGTACTTC	CASSAGQLQETQYF
TRBV9	few	TRBJ2-4	TRBD2	TGTGCCAGCAGCCCACTAGCGGGGGGGGGAGCGGGAAACATTCAGTACTTC	CASSPLAGGGAGNIQYF
TRBV10-3	-	TRBJ2-3	TRBD1	TGTGCCATCAGGACCGGGACAGGGGGCACAGATACGCAGTATTTT	CAIRTGTGGTDTQYF
TRBV23-1	-	TRBJ2-3	-	TGCGCCAGCTGTCCTCAGGAGGTTAGCACAGATACGCAGTATTTT	CASCPQEVSTDTQYF
TRBV27	-	TRBJ1-4	-	TGTGCCAGCAGCATAGCGTGGGATGGAGAAAAACTGTTTTTT	CASSIAWDGEKLFF
TRBV6-5	-	TRBJ2-1	-	TGTGCCAGCAGTAACAGACTAGAAGCAGCAAATGAGCAGTTCTTC	CASSNRLEAANEQFF
TRBV7-8	-	TRBJ1-1	-	TGTGCCAGCAGTCCCTCCCCAGGCGTTGAAGCTTTCTTT	CASSPSPGVEAFF
TRBV9	-	TRBJ2-3	-	TGTGCCAGCAGCGTAGAGTCTCCAGGGACAGATACGCAGTATTTT	CASSVESPGTDTQYF
TRBV5-1	-	TRBJ2-5	-	TGCGCCAGCAGTAGGGGAAAGGAGACCCAGTACTTC	CASSRGKETQYF
TRBV4-1	-	TRBJ1-2	-	TGCGCCAGCAGCCAAGACGCAGGGGTAGGTGGCTACACCTTC	CASSQDAGVGGYTF
TRBV6-1	once	TRBJ1-5	-	TGTGCCAGCAGTGACGGGAGGCCCCAGCATTTT	CASSDGRPQHF
TRBV6-1	-	TRBJ2-5	TRBD1	TGTGCCAGCAGTGGCGGACAGGGGTGGGAGACCCAGTACTTC	CASSGGQGWETQYF
TRBV28	few	TRBJ2-7	-	TGTGCCAGCAGTTTACGGGGTCCAAGCTCCTACGAGCAGTACTTC	CASSLRGPSSYEQYF
TRBV7-2	-	TRBJ2-5	TRBD2	TGTGCCAGCAGCTTAGCGCTAGCGGGAGGGGAGACCCAGTACTTC	CASSLALAGGETQYF
TRBV4-3	-	TRBJ1-4	TRBD1	TGCGCCAGCAGCGGAGTGGGGACAGCTAATGAAAAACTGTTTTTT	CASSGVGTANEKLFF